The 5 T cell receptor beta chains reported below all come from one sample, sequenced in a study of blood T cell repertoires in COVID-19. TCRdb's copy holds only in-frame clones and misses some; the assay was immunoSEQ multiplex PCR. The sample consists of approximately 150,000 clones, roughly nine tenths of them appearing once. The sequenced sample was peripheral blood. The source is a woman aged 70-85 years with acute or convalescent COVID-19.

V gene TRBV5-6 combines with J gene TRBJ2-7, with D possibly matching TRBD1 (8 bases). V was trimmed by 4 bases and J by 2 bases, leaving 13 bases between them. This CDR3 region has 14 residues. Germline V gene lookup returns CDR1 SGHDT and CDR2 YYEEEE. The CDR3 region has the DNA TGTGCCAGCAGCCCAACAGGGGGGGCCTACGAGCAGTACTTC. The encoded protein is CASSPTGGAYEQYF.

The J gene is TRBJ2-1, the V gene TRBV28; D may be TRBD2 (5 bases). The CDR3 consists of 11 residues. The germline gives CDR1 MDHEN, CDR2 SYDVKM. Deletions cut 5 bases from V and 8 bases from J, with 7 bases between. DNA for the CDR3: TGTGCCAGCAGTAGACTATATGAGCAGTTCTTC. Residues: CASSRLYEQFF.

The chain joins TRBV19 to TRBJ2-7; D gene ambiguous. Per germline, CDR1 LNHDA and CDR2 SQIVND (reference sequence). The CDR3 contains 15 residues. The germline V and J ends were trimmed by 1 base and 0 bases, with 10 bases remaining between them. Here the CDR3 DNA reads TGTGCCAGTAGTATAGTCGGAGAGAGCTCCTACGAGCAGTACTTC. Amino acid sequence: CASSIVGESSYEQYF.

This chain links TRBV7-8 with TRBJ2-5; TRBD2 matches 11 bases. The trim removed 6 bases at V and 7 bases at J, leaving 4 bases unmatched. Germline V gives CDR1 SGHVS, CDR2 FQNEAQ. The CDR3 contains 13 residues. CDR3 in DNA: TGTGCCAGCAGGCAAGGACTAGCGGGGACCCAGTACTTC. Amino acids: CASRQGLAGTQYF.

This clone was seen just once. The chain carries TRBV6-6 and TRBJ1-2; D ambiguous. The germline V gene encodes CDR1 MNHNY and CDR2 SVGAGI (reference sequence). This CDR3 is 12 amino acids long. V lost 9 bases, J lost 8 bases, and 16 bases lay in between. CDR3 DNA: TGTGCCAGTAGCCCCCTAATTCGGGGCTACACCTTC. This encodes CASSPLIRGYTF.